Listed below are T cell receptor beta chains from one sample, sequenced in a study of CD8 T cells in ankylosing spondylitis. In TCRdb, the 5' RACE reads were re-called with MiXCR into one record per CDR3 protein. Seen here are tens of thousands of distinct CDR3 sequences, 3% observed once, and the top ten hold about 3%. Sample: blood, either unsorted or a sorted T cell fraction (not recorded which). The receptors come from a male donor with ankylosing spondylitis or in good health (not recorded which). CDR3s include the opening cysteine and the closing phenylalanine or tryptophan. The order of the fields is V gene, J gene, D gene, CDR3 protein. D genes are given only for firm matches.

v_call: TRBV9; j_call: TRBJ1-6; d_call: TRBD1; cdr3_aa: CASSAHGTGGSSPLHF
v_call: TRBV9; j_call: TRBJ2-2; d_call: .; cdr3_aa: CASRHTNTGELFF
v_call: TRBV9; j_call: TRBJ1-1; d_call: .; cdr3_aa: CASSGVSGVTEAFF
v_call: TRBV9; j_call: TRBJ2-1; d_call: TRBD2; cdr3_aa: CASSVYTPGGGRDAYNEQFF
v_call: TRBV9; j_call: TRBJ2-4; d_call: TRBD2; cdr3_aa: CASSLSGRENIQYF
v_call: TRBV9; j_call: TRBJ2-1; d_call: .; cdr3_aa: CASSVVMNEQFF
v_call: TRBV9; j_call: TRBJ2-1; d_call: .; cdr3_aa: CASSVGAINEQFF
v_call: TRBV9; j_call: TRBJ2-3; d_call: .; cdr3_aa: CASSENRRLGTDTQYF
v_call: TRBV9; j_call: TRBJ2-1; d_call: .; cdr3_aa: CASSVAGVGYNEQFF
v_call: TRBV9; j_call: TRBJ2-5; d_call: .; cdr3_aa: CASSVGQGETQYF